Below, one TCR beta chain is given with its context. Its antigen is undetermined. Sequence at one end of the junction differs from germline and may be a read error. The time point: week 11, during vaccination. In every dose of vaccine, 300 ug of mutant IDH1 20-mer peptide was given alongside topical imiquimod. Germline CDR1 WSHSY, CDR2 SAAADI. CDR3 length equals 11 residues. Produced via immunoSEQ multiplex PCR; TCRdb's table is partial and in-frame only. Here the sample spans roughly 130,000 clones, around 80% being singletons. The source of the sample is a study of a mutant IDH1 vaccine in newly diagnosed glioma. For the study at large: Pretreatment consisted of radiotherapy, temozolomide, or both, with most receiving both.

This TCR was recovered from a man aged 40-50 years with glioma. The chain has TRBV10-2 and TRBJ1-1; perhaps TRBD1 as D (5 bases). Source: PBMCs, taken from a glioma patient whose treatment included an IDH1 peptide vaccine. CDR3 bases: TGCGCCAGCAGTGATCTCCGGGACGCTCATTTT. Amino acid sequence: CASSDLRDAHF.